The 20 T cell receptor beta chains given below trace back to one sample, sequenced in a study of T cell responses to AZD1222 COVID-19 vaccine. TCRdb's table, derived via immunoSEQ multiplex PCR, lists solely in-frame clones and lacks some. The repertoire has 130,000 to 150,000 clones, 88% of them found once; the top ten carry roughly 3.5%. This specimen consisted of peripheral blood, obtained on day 0 of MenACWY control vaccination. These receptors all come from an adult in good health.

The CDR3 nucleotides are TGTGCCAGCAGCCCACGGACTAGCGGAAGAGTCCACAATGAGCAGTTCTTC. It yields the protein CASSPRTSGRVHNEQFF. V is TRBV7-2 and J is TRBJ2-1; 10 bases align to TRBD2. CDR3 size: 17 residues. V dropped 5 bases and J dropped 5; count of bases not matched to a gene: 12. CDR1 SGHTA and CDR2 FQGNSA come from the germline V gene.

This clone has just one count. This chain joins TRBV19 and TRBJ2-3, with TRBD1 matching over 7 bases. V gave up 8 bases and J gave up 1 base; unmatched junction bases: 9. This CDR3 comprises 15 residues. CDR1 and CDR2 from the germline V gene are LNHDA and SQIVND (reference sequence). CDR3 in amino acids: CASSNRGGGTDTQYF. The CDR3 region has the DNA TGTGCCAGTTCCAACAGGGGTGGGGGCACAGATACGCAGTATTTT.

J is TRBJ2-7 and V is TRBV4-3, with no clear D. V was shortened by 1 base and J by 3 bases, with 7 bases between the two germline ends. Germline CDR1 and CDR2: LGHNA and YSLEER. This CDR3 comprises 13 residues. The CDR3 DNA is TGCGCCAGCAGCCAAGGTAGCAGCTACGAGCAGTACTTC. It yields the protein CASSQGSSYEQYF.

The chain combines TRBV3-1 (or the pseudogene TRBV3-2) with TRBJ1-1; D perhaps matches TRBD1 (5 bases). Trimming cost V 1 base and J 3 bases, with 12 bases left between them. The CDR3 is made up of 15 amino acids. Germline V gene lookup returns CDR1 LGHDT and CDR2 YNNKEL (reference sequence). CDR3 sequence (DNA): TGTGCCAGCAGCCAAGTGTCAGGGAAGGACACTGAAGCTTTCTTT. This gives the protein CASSQVSGKDTEAFF.

This clone occurred a few times. The chain is built from TRBV19 and TRBJ1-3; no definite D call. This CDR3 is 14 amino acids long. Germline CDR1 and CDR2: LNHDA and SQIVND (reference sequence). Trimming cost V 7 bases and J 4 bases, with 14 bases left between them. CDR3 in DNA: TGTGCCAGTACCCTCCTAGGCCGAGGAAACACCATATATTTT. Translation: CASTLLGRGNTIYF. The full variable domain, completed using reference TRBV19 and TRBJ1-3, is DGGITQSPKYLFRKEGQNVTLSCEQNLNHDAMYWYRQDPGQGLRLIYYSQIVNDFQKGDIAEGYSVSREKKESFPLTVTSAQKNPTAFYLCASTLLGRGNTIYFGEGSWLTVV.

The sample holds one count of this clone. J is TRBJ1-1 and V is TRBV10-3, with 8 bases matching TRBD1. This CDR3 is built from 14 residues. The germline gives CDR1 ENHRY, CDR2 SYGVKD. The V and J ends lost 6 bases and 2 bases, in that order; junction bases with no gene match: 5. CDR3 nucleotides: TGTGCCATCAGACCCGGGACAGGTAACACTGAAGCTTTCTTT. Protein: CAIRPGTGNTEAFF.

This clone is medium-sized (0.01 to 0.1%) in the sample. V is TRBV9 and J is TRBJ1-3; D gene uncertain. Per germline, CDR1 SGDLS and CDR2 YYNGEE. Trimming shortened V by 6 bases and J by 2 bases, and 9 bases separated the two germline ends. The CDR3 extends over 13 amino acids. CDR3 DNA sequence: TGTGCCAGCAAGCCGGGGACTGGAAACACCATATATTTT. Translation gives CASKPGTGNTIYF.

The chain employs TRBV11-2 and TRBJ1-3; no firm D call. There are 13 residues in the CDR3. The V end lost 0 bases, the J end lost 5 bases, and 5 bases lay between the germline ends. The germline CDR1 and CDR2 sequences are SGHAT and FQNNGV. This CDR3 is CASSLDHRNTIYF. The CDR3 nucleotides are TGTGCCAGCAGCTTAGATCATAGAAACACCATATATTTT.

This clone was counted once. This chain joins TRBV29-1 and TRBJ1-1; D gene ambiguous. Per germline, CDR1 SQVTM and CDR2 ANQGSEA. This CDR3 has 13 residues. Trimming pared 7 bases from V and 1 base from J, leaving 13 bases between. The CDR3 nucleotides read TGCAGCGGATTTGGGGATTCGAACACTGAAGCTTTCTTT. It is translated as CSGFGDSNTEAFF.

This chain links TRBV9 with TRBJ1-4; 7 bases align to TRBD1. The V and J ends lost 4 bases and 3 bases, in that order; junction bases with no gene match: 9. This CDR3 has 16 residues. The V gene's germline CDR1 is SGDLS and CDR2 YYNGEE. For the CDR3, the DNA is TGTGCCAGCAGCCCGCGACAGGGAGGGGCTAATGAAAAACTGTTTTTT. Protein: CASSPRQGGANEKLFF.

The genes are TRBV6-1 and TRBJ1-4; D uncertain. Germline V gene lookup returns CDR1 MNHNS and CDR2 SASEGT. Trimming removed 3 bases from V and 7 bases from J, with 12 bases in between. This CDR3 has 14 amino acids. CDR3 amino acids: CASSEPGRGEKLFF. The CDR3 coding sequence is TGTGCCAGCAGTGAGCCCGGACGTGGTGAAAAACTGTTTTTT.

As DNA, the CDR3 is TGTGCCACCAGTGGTCTGGAGCCCTACAATGAGCAGTTCTTC. Protein sequence: CATSGLEPYNEQFF. The chain joins TRBV24-1 to TRBJ2-1; D not resolved. The CDR3 consists of 14 residues. CDR1 and CDR2 from the germline V gene are KGHDR and SFDVKD. V lost 5 bases to trimming and J lost 2 bases, with 9 bases between them.

This clone was observed once. The chain joins TRBV11-2 to TRBJ2-7, with a tentative D call TRBD1 (6 bases). Germline CDR1 and CDR2: SGHAT and FQNNGV. The length of the CDR3 is 14 residues. Trimming shortened V by 1 base and J by 5 bases, and 12 bases separated the two germline ends. The CDR3 DNA reads TGTGCCAGCAGCTTAGCAGGGGCCGGGGACGAGCAGTACTTC. Its translation: CASSLAGAGDEQYF.

This clone was observed a handful of times. The gene calls are TRBV7-9 and TRBJ2-7; a possible D gene is TRBD1 (6 bases). The CDR3 covers 13 residues. The germline V gene encodes CDR1 SEHNR and CDR2 FQNEAQ (reference sequence). V was clipped by 6 bases and J by 11 bases, with 20 bases between them. The CDR3 DNA follows: TGTGCCAGCAGTCAGACGGGACAAATACGAAAGTACTTC. Its protein product is CASSQTGQIRKYF.

For this clone: An end of the junction differs from the germline gene, which may be a read error. The chain joins TRBV7-7 to TRBJ2-1; TRBD2 matches at 8 bases. Germline-derived CDR1 and CDR2 are SSHAT and FNYEAQ (reference sequence). The CDR3 runs to 15 residues. Here the CDR3 DNA reads TGTGCTAGCAGCTTCTTAAGCGGGAGAAACGATGAGCAGTTCTTC. It yields the protein CASSFLSGRNDEQFF.

This chain joins TRBV19 and TRBJ2-1; D ambiguous. Trimming cost V 4 bases and J 7 bases, with 17 bases left between them. The CDR3 is 15 residues long. CDR1 LNHDA and CDR2 SQIVND come from the germline V gene (reference sequence). The CDR3 reads CASSKLEGSGNEQFF. CDR3 in DNA: TGTGCCAGTAGTAAACTGGAAGGCTCCGGGAATGAGCAGTTCTTC.

The rearrangement links TRBV19 to TRBJ2-7; D is ambiguous. Trimming stripped 4 bases from V and 0 bases from J, with 4 bases between. This CDR3 is built from 12 residues. Per germline, CDR1 LNHDA and CDR2 SQIVND (reference sequence). CDR3 sequence: CASSKSSYEQYF. In DNA form, the CDR3 reads TGTGCCAGTAGTAAAAGCTCCTACGAGCAGTACTTC.

The genes are TRBV28 and TRBJ1-2, with D unclear. This CDR3 region has 16 residues. V was clipped by 4 bases and J by 4 bases, with 19 bases between them. Germline V gene sequence: CDR1 MDHEN, CDR2 SYDVKM. The CDR3, as DNA: TGTGCCAGCAGTTCCTCCGATCCAGCATTCGTCTATGGCTACACCTTC. Translation gives CASSSSDPAFVYGYTF.

The genes are TRBV6-1 and TRBJ2-1; D is uncertain. Germline V gene lookup returns CDR1 MNHNS and CDR2 SASEGT. V was pared by 3 bases and J by 9 bases, with 9 bases between. The CDR3 contains 12 residues. The CDR3 spells CASSDPPAEQFF. CDR3 DNA: TGTGCCAGCAGTGACCCCCCGGCTGAGCAGTTCTTC.

This clone showed up just once. The chain is built from TRBV5-1 and TRBJ1-6, with D uncertain. Germline V gene lookup returns CDR1 SGHRS and CDR2 YFSETQ. The germline V and J ends were trimmed by 2 bases and 3 bases, with 9 bases remaining between them. This CDR3 has 15 residues. Here the CDR3 DNA reads TGCGCCAGCAGCTTACGGACCGGCTATAATTCACCCCTCCACTTT. Translating it yields CASSLRTGYNSPLHF.